This T cell receptor beta chain was identified in a study of T cell responses to AZD1222 COVID-19 vaccine. A word on this clone: Its antigen is currently unknown.

Only in-frame clones appear in the TCRdb table, and some are missing; sequencing was by immunoSEQ multiplex PCR. The sample has tens of thousands of clones; roughly 90% are singletons. Looked up from germline, CDR1 is SGHDN and CDR2 is FVKESK. V lost 3 bases to trimming and J lost 7 bases, with 19 bases between them. This CDR3 comprises 16 residues. Notes on the study in general: Recipients of two AZD1222 doses showed rising Spike-specific TCR breadth and depth.

The rearrangement links TRBV14 to TRBJ2-1, with TRBD2 as a possible D gene (7 bases). Sequencing used peripheral blood, obtained on day 0 of AZD1222 vaccination. The source of this sequence is an adult in good health. The CDR3 DNA reads TGTGCCAGCAGCCAGGGGGGGGCCTCGTGGGGAAATGAGCAGTTCTTC. Its protein is CASSQGGASWGNEQFF. Based on the CDR3 plus reference TRBV14 and TRBJ2-1, the full variable domain is EAGVTQFPSHSVIEKGQTVTLRCDPISGHDNLYWYRRVMGKEIKFLLHFVKESKQDESGMPNNRFLAERTGGTYSTLKVQPAELEDSGVYFCASSQGGASWGNEQFFGPGTRLTVL.